This T cell receptor beta chain was sequenced for a study of radiotherapy plus CTLA-4 blockade in lung cancer. Across the study: Of the patients, about 18% showed objective responses and about 30% attained disease control. Study-wide points: Expansion of tumor-derived TCR clones was observed in blood after radiotherapy plus ipilimumab. Increased serum interferon-beta after radiation also reportedly predicted response strongly.

TCRdb keeps only in-frame clones here, not all; method: immunoSEQ multiplex PCR. The table includes roughly 100,000 clones, roughly 84% detected once. Points on this clone: Antigen specificity is unknown.

Trimming took 2 bases from V and 4 from J, leaving 8 bases between them. The CDR3 contains 13 residues. Germline CDR1 reads KGHSY; CDR2 reads FQNENV. Alongside CTLA-4 blockade with ipilimumab, patients with chemo-refractory metastatic non-small-cell lung cancer received focal radiation. The sequence was collected from a human donor with non-small cell lung cancer that progressed on radiotherapy plus ipilimumab. Some clones in this sample may be carry-over from other donors' samples. Sequences were derived from peripheral blood, sampled from a patient treated with radiotherapy plus ipilimumab. The chain combines TRBV16 with TRBJ1-2; no clear D gene. CDR3 sequence: CASSQDQLYGYTF. CDR3 nucleotides: TGTGCCAGCAGCCAAGACCAGCTCTATGGCTACACCTTC. The full variable domain, in which reference TRBV16 and TRBJ1-2 provide the parts outside the CDR3, is GEEVAQTPKHLVRGEGQKAKLYCAPIKGHSYVFWYQQVLKNEFKFLISFQNENVFDETGMPKERFSAKCLPNSPCSLEIQATKLEDSAVYFCASSQDQLYGYTFGSGTRLTVV.